This T cell receptor beta chain was observed in a study of blood T cell repertoires in COVID-19. Study-level information: Sites across the United States, Italy and Spain contributed samples from acute and convalescent COVID-19. Sources were T cells, B-cell-depleted T cells, or PBMCs; the material itself was cDNA or gDNA.

In the authors' methods: For nucleated cells, counts were estimated from reference gene primer amplification. The data were produced by immunoSEQ multiplex PCR, yet TCRdb's version contains in-frame clones alone and is incomplete. V, J and clone size are taken as reported in that table, and D and trimming were inferred from the DNA itself. The table has roughly 150,000 clones, roughly nine tenths seen once. Germline loops: CDR1 GTSNPN, CDR2 SVGIG (reference sequence). The CDR3 contains 13 residues. Trimming pared 3 bases from V and 7 bases from J, leaving 12 bases between. The rearrangement joins TRBV30 to TRBJ2-2; D ambiguous. Sequenced material: peripheral blood. The clonotype originates from a human donor in a cohort sampled during active COVID-19. The CDR3 spells CAWRPGLGGELFF. The CDR3 region has the DNA TGTGCCTGGAGGCCTGGCCTAGGCGGGGAGCTGTTTTTT.